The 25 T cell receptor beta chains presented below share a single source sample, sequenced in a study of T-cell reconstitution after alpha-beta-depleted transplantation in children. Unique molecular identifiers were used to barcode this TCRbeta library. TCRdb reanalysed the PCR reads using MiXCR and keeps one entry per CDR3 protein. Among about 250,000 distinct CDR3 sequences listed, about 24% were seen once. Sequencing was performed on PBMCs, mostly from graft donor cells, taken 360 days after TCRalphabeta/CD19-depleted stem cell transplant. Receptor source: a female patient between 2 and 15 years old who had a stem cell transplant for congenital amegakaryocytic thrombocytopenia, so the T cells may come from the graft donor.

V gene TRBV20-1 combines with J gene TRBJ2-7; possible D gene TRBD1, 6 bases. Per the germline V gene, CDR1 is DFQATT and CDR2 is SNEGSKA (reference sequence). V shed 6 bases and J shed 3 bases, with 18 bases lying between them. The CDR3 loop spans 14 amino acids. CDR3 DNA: TGCAGTGCCCTGGATCTAGGGGGTATCTACGAGCAGTACTTC. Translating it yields CSALDLGGIYEQYF.

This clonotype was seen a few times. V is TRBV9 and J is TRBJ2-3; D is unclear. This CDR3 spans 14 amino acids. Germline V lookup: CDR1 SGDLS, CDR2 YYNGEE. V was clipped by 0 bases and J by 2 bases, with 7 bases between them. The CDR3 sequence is CASSVVDPTDTQYF. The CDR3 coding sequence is TGTGCCAGCAGCGTAGTAGACCCCACAGATACGCAGTATTTT.

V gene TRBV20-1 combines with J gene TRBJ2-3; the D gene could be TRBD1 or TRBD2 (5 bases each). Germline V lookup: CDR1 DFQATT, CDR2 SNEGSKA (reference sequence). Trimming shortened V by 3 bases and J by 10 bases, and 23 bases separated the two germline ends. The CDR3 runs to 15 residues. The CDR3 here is CSASAAGTRVGAQYF. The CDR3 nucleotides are TGCAGTGCTAGTGCCGCCGGGACCCGAGTTGGTGCGCAGTATTTT.

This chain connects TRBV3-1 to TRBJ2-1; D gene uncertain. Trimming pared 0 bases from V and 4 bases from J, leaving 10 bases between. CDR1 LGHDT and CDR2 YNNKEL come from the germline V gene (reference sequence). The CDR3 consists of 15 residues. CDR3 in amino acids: CASSQDLSTYNEQFF. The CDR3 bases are TGTGCCAGCAGCCAAGATCTGAGTACTTACAATGAGCAGTTCTTC.

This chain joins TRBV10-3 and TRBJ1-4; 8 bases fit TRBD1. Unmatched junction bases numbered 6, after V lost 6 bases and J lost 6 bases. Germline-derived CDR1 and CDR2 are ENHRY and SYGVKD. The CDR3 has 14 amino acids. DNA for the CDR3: TGTGCCATCAGCAGACAGGGGAACGATGAAAAACTGTTTTTT. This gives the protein CAISRQGNDEKLFF.

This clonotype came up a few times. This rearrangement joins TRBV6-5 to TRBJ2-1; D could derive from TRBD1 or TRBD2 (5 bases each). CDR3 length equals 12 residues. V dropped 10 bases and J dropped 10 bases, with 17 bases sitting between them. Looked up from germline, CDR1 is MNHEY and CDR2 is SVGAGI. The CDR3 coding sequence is TGTGCCACAGCACAGGTAGGAGGCGAGCAGTTCTTC. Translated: CATAQVGGEQFF.

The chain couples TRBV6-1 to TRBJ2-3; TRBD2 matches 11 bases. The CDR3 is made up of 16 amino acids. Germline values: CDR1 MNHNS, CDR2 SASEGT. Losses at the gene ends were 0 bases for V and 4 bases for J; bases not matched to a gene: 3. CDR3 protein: CASSEALAGGADTQYF. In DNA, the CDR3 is TGTGCCAGCAGTGAAGCGTTAGCGGGGGGGGCAGATACGCAGTATTTT.

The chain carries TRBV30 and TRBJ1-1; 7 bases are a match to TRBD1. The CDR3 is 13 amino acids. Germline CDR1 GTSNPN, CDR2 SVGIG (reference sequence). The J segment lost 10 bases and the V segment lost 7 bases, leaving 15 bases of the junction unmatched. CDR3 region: CASDKQGLIVAFF. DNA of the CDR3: TGTGCCTCGGACAAACAGGGGCTGATAGTAGCTTTCTTT.

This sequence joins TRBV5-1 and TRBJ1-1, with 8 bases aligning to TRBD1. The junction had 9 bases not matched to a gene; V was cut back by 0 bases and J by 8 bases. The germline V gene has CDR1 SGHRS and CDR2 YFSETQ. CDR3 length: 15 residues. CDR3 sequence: CASSLGGQGYTEAFF. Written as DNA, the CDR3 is TGCGCCAGCAGCTTGGGCGGACAGGGCTATACCGAAGCTTTCTTT.

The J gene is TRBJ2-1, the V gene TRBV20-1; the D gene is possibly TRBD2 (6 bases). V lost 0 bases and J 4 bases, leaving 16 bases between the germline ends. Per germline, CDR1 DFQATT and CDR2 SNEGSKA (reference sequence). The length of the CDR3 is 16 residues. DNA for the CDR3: TGCAGTGCTAGAGATTCGGGGGAATGGGTTTACAATGAGCAGTTCTTC. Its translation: CSARDSGEWVYNEQFF.

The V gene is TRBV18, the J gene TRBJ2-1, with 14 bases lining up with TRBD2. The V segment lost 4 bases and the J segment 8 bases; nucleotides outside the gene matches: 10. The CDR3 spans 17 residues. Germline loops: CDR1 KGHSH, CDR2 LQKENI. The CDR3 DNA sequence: TGTGCCAGCTCACTTCGACCGACTAGCGGGAGGGCCGATGAGCAGTTCTTC. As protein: CASSLRPTSGRADEQFF.

The CDR3 sequence is CSARAGPSPYGYTF. DNA for the CDR3: TGCAGTGCTAGGGCCGGGCCCTCTCCTTATGGCTACACCTTC. This sequence joins TRBV20-1 and TRBJ1-2, with D unresolved. V lost 3 bases, J lost 5 bases, and 16 bases lay in between. Germline-derived CDR1 and CDR2 are DFQATT and SNEGSKA (reference sequence). The CDR3 contains 14 residues.

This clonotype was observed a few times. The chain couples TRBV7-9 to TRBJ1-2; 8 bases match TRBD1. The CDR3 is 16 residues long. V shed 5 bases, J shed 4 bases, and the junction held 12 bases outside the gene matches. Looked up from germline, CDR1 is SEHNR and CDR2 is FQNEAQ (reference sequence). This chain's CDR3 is CASSPSLHRGVYGYTF. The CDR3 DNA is TGTGCCAGCAGCCCCTCCCTCCACAGGGGGGTCTATGGCTACACCTTC.

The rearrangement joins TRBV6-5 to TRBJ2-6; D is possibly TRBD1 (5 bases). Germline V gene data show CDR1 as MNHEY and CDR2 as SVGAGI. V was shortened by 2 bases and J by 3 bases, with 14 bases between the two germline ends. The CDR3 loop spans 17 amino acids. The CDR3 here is CASSYDSTSLGANVLTF. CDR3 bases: TGTGCCAGCAGTTACGACAGCACCAGTCTTGGGGCCAACGTCCTGACTTTC.

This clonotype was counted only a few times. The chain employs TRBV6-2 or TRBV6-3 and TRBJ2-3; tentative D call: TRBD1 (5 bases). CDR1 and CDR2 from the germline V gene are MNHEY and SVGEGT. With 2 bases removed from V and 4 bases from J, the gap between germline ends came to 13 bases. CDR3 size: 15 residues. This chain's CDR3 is CASSYPRGFADTQYF. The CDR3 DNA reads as TGTGCCAGCAGTTACCCTAGGGGATTCGCAGATACGCAGTATTTT.

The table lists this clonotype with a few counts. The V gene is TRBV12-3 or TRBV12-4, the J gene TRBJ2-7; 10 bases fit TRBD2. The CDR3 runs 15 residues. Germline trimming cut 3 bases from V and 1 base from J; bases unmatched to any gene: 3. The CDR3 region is CASSFSGRRSYEQYF. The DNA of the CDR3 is TGTGCCAGCAGTTTTAGCGGGAGGAGGTCCTACGAGCAGTACTTC.

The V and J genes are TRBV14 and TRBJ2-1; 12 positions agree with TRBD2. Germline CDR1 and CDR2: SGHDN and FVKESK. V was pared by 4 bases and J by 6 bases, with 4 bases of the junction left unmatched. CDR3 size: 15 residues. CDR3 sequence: CASSRLAGVFNEQFF. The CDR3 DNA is TGTGCCAGCAGCCGACTAGCGGGAGTATTCAATGAGCAGTTCTTC.

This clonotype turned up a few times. The CDR3 nucleotides are TGCGCCAGCAGCCAGACGACAGGAACCTACGAGCAGTACTTC. Protein: CASSQTTGTYEQYF. The rearrangement links TRBV4-1 to TRBJ2-7, with a possible D match to TRBD1 (6 bases). Germline loops: CDR1 MGHRA, CDR2 YSYEKL. The CDR3 is 14 amino acids. Trimming pared 3 bases from V and 2 bases from J, leaving 11 bases between.

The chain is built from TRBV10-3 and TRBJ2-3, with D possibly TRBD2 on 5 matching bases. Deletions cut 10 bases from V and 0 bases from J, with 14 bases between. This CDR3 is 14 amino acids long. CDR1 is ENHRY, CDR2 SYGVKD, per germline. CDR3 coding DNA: TGTGCCACCGGGAATTTGGCGAGCACAGATACGCAGTATTTT. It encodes CATGNLASTDTQYF.

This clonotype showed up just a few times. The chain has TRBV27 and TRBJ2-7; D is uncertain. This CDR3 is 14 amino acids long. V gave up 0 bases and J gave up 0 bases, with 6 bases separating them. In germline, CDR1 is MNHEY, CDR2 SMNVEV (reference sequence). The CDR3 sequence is CASSLSDNSYEQYF. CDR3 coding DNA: TGTGCCAGCAGTTTATCCGACAACTCCTACGAGCAGTACTTC.

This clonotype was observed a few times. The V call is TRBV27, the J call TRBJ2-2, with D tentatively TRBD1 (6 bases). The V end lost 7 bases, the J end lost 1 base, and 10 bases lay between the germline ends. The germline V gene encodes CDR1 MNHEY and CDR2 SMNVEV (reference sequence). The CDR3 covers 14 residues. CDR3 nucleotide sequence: TGTGCCAGCAAGACGACAGGGAACACCGGGGAGCTGTTTTTT. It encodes CASKTTGNTGELFF.

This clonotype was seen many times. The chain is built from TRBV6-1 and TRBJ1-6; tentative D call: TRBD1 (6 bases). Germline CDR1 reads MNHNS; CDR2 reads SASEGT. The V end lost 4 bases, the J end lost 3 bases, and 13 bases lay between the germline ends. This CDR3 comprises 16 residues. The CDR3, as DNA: TGTGCCAGCAGTGGACAGGTCTACAGCTATAATTCACCCCTCCACTTT. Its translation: CASSGQVYSYNSPLHF.

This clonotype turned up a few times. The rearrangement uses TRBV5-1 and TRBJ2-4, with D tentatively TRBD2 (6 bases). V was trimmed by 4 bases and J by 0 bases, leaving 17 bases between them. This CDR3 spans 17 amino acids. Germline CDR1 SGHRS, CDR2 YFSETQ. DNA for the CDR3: TGCGCCAGCAGCCCCCTCCCGGGGGTCAAAGCCAAAAACATTCAGTACTTC. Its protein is CASSPLPGVKAKNIQYF.

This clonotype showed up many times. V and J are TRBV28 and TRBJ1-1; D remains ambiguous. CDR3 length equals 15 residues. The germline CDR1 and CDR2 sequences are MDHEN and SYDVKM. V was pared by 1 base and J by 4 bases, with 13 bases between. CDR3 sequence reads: CASSLFRVPSTEAFF. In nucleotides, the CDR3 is TGTGCCAGCAGTTTATTTAGGGTCCCCAGCACTGAAGCTTTCTTT.

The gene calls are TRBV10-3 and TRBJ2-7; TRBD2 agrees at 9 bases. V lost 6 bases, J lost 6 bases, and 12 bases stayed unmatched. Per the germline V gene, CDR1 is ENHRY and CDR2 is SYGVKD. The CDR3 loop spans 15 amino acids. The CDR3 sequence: CAISDDALAGREQYF. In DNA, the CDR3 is TGTGCCATCAGCGACGATGCCCTAGCGGGACGCGAGCAGTACTTC.